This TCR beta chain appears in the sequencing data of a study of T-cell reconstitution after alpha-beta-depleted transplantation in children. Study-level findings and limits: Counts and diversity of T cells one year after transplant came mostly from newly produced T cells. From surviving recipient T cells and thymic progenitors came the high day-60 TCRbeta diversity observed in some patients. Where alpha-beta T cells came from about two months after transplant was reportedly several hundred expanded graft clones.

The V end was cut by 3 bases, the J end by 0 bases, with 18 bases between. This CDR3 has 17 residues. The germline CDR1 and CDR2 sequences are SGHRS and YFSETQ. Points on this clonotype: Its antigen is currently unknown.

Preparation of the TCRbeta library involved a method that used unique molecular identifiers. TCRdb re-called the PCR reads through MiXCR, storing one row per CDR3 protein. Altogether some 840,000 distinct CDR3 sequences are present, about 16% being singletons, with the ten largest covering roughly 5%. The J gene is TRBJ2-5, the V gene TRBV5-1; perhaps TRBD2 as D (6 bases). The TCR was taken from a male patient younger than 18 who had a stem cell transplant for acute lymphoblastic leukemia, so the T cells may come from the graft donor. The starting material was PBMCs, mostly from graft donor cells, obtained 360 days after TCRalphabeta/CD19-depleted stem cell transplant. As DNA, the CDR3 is TGCGCCAGCAGCTCCTGGGCGGGGTCGGAGTACCAAGAGACCCAGTACTTC. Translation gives CASSSWAGSEYQETQYF. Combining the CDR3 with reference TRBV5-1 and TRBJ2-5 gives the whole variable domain KAGVTQTPRYLIKTRGQQVTLSCSPISGHRSVSWYQQTPGQGLQFLFEYFSETQRNKGNFPGRFSGRQFSNSRSEMNVSTLELGDSALYLCASSSWAGSEYQETQYFGPGTRLLVL.